This TCR beta chain came from a study of blood T cells in healthy people across ages. Per the germline V gene, CDR1 is SGHVS and CDR2 is FQNEAQ. The CDR3 loop spans 17 amino acids. A few counts support this clonotype. Its antigen remains unidentified. Study results and limitations: Diversity estimated from one million T cells was considered an underestimate.

Then a second PCR, running roughly 7 to 11 cycles, was carried out with a sample-barcoded 5' primer and a J-beta primer mix. TCRdb used MiXCR to reprocess the 5' RACE reads, holding one entry per CDR3 protein. The sample lists over 500,000 distinct CDR3 sequences, roughly a quarter seen once, with 3% to 4% in the top ten. These sequences were also reported in another study, on T cells of mothers and their children.

The chain links TRBV7-8 to TRBJ2-5; TRBD2 aligns across 11 bases. The J call is uncertain, as TRBJ2-7 better fits the DNA end. This TCR was sampled from a boy aged 2 to 9 in good health. Sequenced material: blood. CDR3 in amino acids: CASSPRRSSGRMYEQYF. CDR3 nucleotide sequence: TGTGCCAGCAGCCCGCGGAGGTCTAGCGGGAGGATGTACGAGCAGTACTTC.